Listed here is a single TCR beta chain. As yet, its antigen is unknown. This sample was included in a study of CD8 T cells in ankylosing spondylitis. Findings of the study overall: Several of the motif variants were reported before in synovial fluid and blood from reactive arthritis. Disease-linked clones reportedly showed significant enrichment in matched ankylosing spondylitis synovial fluid.

The CDR3 runs 14 residues. V was cut by 1 base and J by 9 bases, with 13 bases left in between. Looked up from germline, CDR1 is SEHNR and CDR2 is FQNEAQ (reference sequence). With molecular barcodes, quantitative 5'-RACE was used to make the TCR beta libraries. TCRdb reprocessed the 5' RACE reads via MiXCR and lists one record per CDR3 protein. The repertoire has about 210,000 distinct CDR3 sequences, approximately 8.4% of them found once; the top ten carry 4% to 5.5%. The TCR originated in a female donor with ankylosing spondylitis or in good health (not recorded which). The chain is built from TRBV7-9 and TRBJ2-1; possible D gene TRBD2, 5 bases. Sequencing used blood, either unsorted or a sorted T cell fraction (not recorded which). This chain's CDR3 is CASSLGVGVVEQFF. In DNA, the CDR3 is TGTGCCAGCAGCTTAGGGGTCGGGGTTGTTGAGCAGTTCTTC. Using reference TRBV7-9 and TRBJ2-1 for the parts outside the CDR3, the full variable domain is DTGVSQNPRHKITKRGQNVTFRCDPISEHNRLYWYRQTLGQGPEFLTYFQNEAQLEKSRLLSDRFSAERPKGSFSTLEIQRTEQGDSAMYLCASSLGVGVVEQFFGPGTRLTVL.